The rows below give T cell receptor beta chains drawn from one sample of a study of technical replicates of blood from a few donors. Only in-frame clones appear in the TCRdb table, and some are missing; sequencing was by immunoSEQ multiplex PCR. The sample has tens of thousands of clones; around 94% are singletons. Sequenced sample: T cells isolated from PBMCs. The origin of the receptors is a human donor in good health. Both conserved end residues are part of each CDR3. The order of the fields is clone size, V gene, D gene, J gene, CDR3 DNA, CDR3 protein. The D gene is left open where the match is weak. Size is omitted from some rows. Given values are once, few, many or a class for expanded clones.

.	TRBV7-9	TRBD1	TRBJ2-2	TGTGCCAGCAGCTTAGCCGGCCAGGGGGCCACCGGGGAGCTGTTTTTT	CASSLAGQGATGELFF
.	TRBV30	.	TRBJ2-1	TGTGCCTGGAACCCAGGGGTCTACAATGAGCAGTTCTTC	CAWNPGVYNEQFF
.	TRBV19	.	TRBJ2-5	TGTGCCAGTAGTATCGAGGAGACCCAGTACTTC	CASSIEETQYF
.	TRBV19	TRBD1	TRBJ2-7	TGTGCCAGTAGTCTAAGGGGACAGATATACGAGCAGTACTTC	CASSLRGQIYEQYF
.	TRBV9	TRBD2	TRBJ2-7	TGTGCCAGCAGCGTAGGACTAGCTCCTCTCGAGCAGTACTTC	CASSVGLAPLEQYF
.	TRBV5-1	.	TRBJ2-7	TGCGCCAGCAGCGTAACACCGGGGAAGTACGAGCAGTACTTC	CASSVTPGKYEQYF
.	TRBV27	TRBD1	TRBJ2-7	TGTGCCAGCAGTTTAACCGGGACAGAACCGGGGGAGCAGTACTTC	CASSLTGTEPGEQYF
.	TRBV5-1	TRBD2	TRBJ2-1	TGCGCCAGCTCTTCGGGACTAGCCCTCAATGAGCAGTTCTTC	CASSSGLALNEQFF
.	TRBV6-4	TRBD2	TRBJ2-3	TGTGCCAGCAGTGACCGAGCGGGGGGGCCCCCAGATACGCAGTATTTT	CASSDRAGGPPDTQYF
.	TRBV30	.	TRBJ2-2	TGTGCCTGGAACAGGCAAACCGGGGAGCTGTTTTTT	CAWNRQTGELFF
.	TRBV5-1	TRBD2	TRBJ2-7	TGCGCCAGCAGCCAGGGGACTAGCGGGAGACACTTC	CASSQGTSGRHF
.	TRBV23-1	TRBD1	TRBJ1-4	TGCGCCAGCAGTCAATCTCCGACAGGGAGGCGGACTAATGAAAAACTGTTTTTT	CASSQSPTGRRTNEKLFF
.	TRBV6-6	.	TRBJ1-3	TGTGCCAGCAGTTACTCTTCGACAGCCGGAAACACCATATATTTT	CASSYSSTAGNTIYF
.	TRBV5-5	TRBD1	TRBJ2-7	TGTGCCAGCAGCTTGCGGGCCCTTACAGGGGGCAACGAGCAGTACTTC	CASSLRALTGGNEQYF
.	TRBV10-1	TRBD1	TRBJ2-7	TGCGCCAGCAGTCCGGGACAGGGAGGGCAGTACTTC	CASSPGQGGQYF
few	TRBV5-1	.	TRBJ1-1	TGCGCCAGCAGCTTGGCTGGGGGGGCTGCTGAAGCTTTCTTT	CASSLAGGAAEAFF
.	TRBV9	.	TRBJ1-1	TGTGCCAGCAGCGTAGATTCCCGGGTCCCAGGGGAGAACACTGAAGCTTTCTTT	CASSVDSRVPGENTEAFF
.	TRBV20-1	TRBD1	TRBJ2-1	TGCAGTGCTAGGGACGGGACAGGGCAGTTCTTC	CSARDGTGQFF
.	TRBV11-3	.	TRBJ2-3	TGTGCCAGCAGCTTAGAATTCCGGGACTCCCAGTATTTT	CASSLEFRDSQYF
.	TRBV6-5	.	TRBJ1-3	TGTGCCAGCAGTTCGGCGGTTAGCTCTGGAAACACCATATATTTT	CASSSAVSSGNTIYF
.	TRBV5-1	.	TRBJ1-4	TGCGCCAGCCAACTCGGGCAGGGTAATGAAAAACTGTTTTTT	CASQLGQGNEKLFF
.	TRBV7-9	TRBD2	TRBJ2-3	TGTGCCAGCAGCCAAGCTAGCGGCACGCAGTATTTT	CASSQASGTQYF
once	TRBV19	TRBD2	TRBJ2-3	TGTGCCAGTAGTGGACTAGCCTTCACAGATACGCAGTATTTT	CASSGLAFTDTQYF
.	TRBV18	.	TRBJ2-3	TGTGCCAGCTCACCACGGTGGCTCCCAGATACGCAGTATTTT	CASSPRWLPDTQYF